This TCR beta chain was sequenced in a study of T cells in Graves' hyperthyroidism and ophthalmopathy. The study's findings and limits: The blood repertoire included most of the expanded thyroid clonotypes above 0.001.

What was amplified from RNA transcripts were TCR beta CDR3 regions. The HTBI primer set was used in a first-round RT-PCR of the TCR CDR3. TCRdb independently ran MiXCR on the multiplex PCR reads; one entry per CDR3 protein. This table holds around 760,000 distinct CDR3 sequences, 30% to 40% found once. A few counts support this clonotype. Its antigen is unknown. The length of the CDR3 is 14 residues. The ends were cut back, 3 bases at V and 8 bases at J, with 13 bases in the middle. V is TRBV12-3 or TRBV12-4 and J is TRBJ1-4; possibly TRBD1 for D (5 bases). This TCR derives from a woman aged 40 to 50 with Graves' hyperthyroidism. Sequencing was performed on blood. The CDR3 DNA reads TGTGCCAGCAGTTTTATGCAGGGAAACGAAAAACTGTTTTTT. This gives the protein CASSFMQGNEKLFF.